This paragraph covers one TCR beta chain sequence. This sample was included in a study of blood T cell repertoires in COVID-19. The overall study: Donors in the United States, Italy and Spain gave samples during acute or convalescent COVID-19. T cells, B-cell-depleted T cells, or PBMCs provided the cDNA or gDNA that served as material.

Source study methods: Reference gene primer amplification in the assay estimated nucleated cell counts. Sequencing was performed with immunoSEQ multiplex PCR; in TCRdb, only in-frame clones are kept and a portion is missing. From that table come the V and J calls and clone size; the DNA was used to work out D and trimming. The sample includes around 340,000 clones, around nine tenths of them seen just once. The CDR3 covers 15 residues. Trimming removed 5 bases at V and 4 bases at J, with 16 bases between. Germline V lookup: CDR1 SGHTA, CDR2 FQGNSA. The sample comprised peripheral blood. This TCR derives from a woman aged 60-70 years with COVID-19, enrolled during active disease. The rearrangement uses TRBV7-2 and TRBJ2-3; tentatively, D is TRBD2 (6 bases). CDR3 bases: TGTGCCAGCAGCCTGGAGGGATTAGGTCCAGATACGCAGTATTTT. Translating it yields CASSLEGLGPDTQYF.